The sequence of this T cell receptor beta chain was determined in a study of identical twins. Germline-derived CDR1 and CDR2 are DFQATT and SNEGSKA (reference sequence). The CDR3 loop spans 17 amino acids. The V and J ends lost 0 bases and 0 bases, in that order; junction bases with no gene match: 8. TCRdb re-called the 5' RACE reads with MiXCR, one entry per CDR3 protein. In the table there are 1.5 million to 2 million distinct CDR3 sequences, roughly a third of which are singletons. The chain combines TRBV20-1 with TRBJ2-1, with TRBD1 matching over 7 bases. Sequenced: cord blood. The receptor's source is a newborn girl in good health. The CDR3 here is CSARDLRDSNSYNEQFF. CDR3 sequence (DNA): TGCAGTGCTAGAGACCTTAGGGACAGCAACTCCTACAATGAGCAGTTCTTC.